Listed below are T cell receptor beta chains from one sample, sequenced in a study of breast tumors, draining lymph nodes, adjacent tissues. Each CDR3 protein is one row after TCRdb ran MiXCR on the multiplex PCR reads. This table holds over 200,000 distinct CDR3 sequences, approximately 31% found once. Sequenced sample: axillary lymph node tissue. The receptors stem from a female donor with breast cancer. Some clones in this sample may be carry-over from other donors' samples. CDR3s include the opening cysteine and the closing phenylalanine or tryptophan. D genes are given only for firm matches. A row's size may be missing; if present it is once, few, many or a size class.

V	J	D	size	CDR3	DNA
TRBV5-4	TRBJ2-6	.	many	CASSLALGVTSGANVLTF	TGTGCCAGCAGCTTGGCCCTTGGAGTTACCTCTGGGGCCAACGTCCTGACTTTC
TRBV6-1	TRBJ1-5	.	many	CASSASPGNNQPQHF	TGTGCCAGCAGCGCTTCCCCAGGCAACAATCAGCCCCAGCATTTT
TRBV12-3/TRBV12-4	TRBJ1-5	.	many	CASRPHTGDGQPQHF	TGTGCCAGCAGGCCCCACACCGGGGATGGTCAGCCCCAGCATTTT
TRBV9	TRBJ1-6	TRBD1	many	CASSGGQLNSPLHF	TGTGCCAGCAGCGGGGGACAGCTCAATTCACCCCTCCACTTT
TRBV5-8	TRBJ2-5	.	many	CASSPRDSQETQYF	TGTGCCAGCAGCCCTCGGGACTCACAAGAGACCCAGTACTTC
TRBV6-1	TRBJ2-1	TRBD1	many	CASRFQDRVRQFF	TGTGCCAGCAGGTTCCAAGACAGGGTACGTCAGTTCTTC
TRBV7-2	TRBJ2-4	TRBD2	many	CASSSRLADIAKNIQYF	TGTGCCAGCAGCTCCCGACTAGCGGATATAGCCAAAAACATTCAGTACTTC
TRBV10-1	TRBJ1-2	.	.	CATQTDRYGYTF	TGCGCCACCCAGACAGATAGATATGGCTACACCTTC
TRBV24-1	TRBJ2-1	TRBD2	many	CATSDLTSGSYNEQFF	TGTGCCACCAGTGATTTGACTAGCGGTTCCTACAATGAGCAGTTCTTC
TRBV20-1	TRBJ2-7	TRBD2	many	CSAKRGSGRTGEQYF	TGCAGTGCCAAGAGAGGTAGCGGGAGGACCGGCGAGCAGTACTTC
TRBV12-3/TRBV12-4	TRBJ1-2	TRBD1	few	CASSHMTGTKVYGYTF	TGTGCCAGCAGCCACATGACAGGGACTAAAGTCTATGGCTACACCTTC
TRBV2	TRBJ1-6	.	once	CASRLQGRSPLHF	TGTGCCAGCAGACTACAGGGTAGATCACCCCTCCACTTT
TRBV12-3/TRBV12-4	TRBJ1-1	.	few	CASSQGTGEAFF	TGTGCCAGCAGTCAAGGGACGGGTGAAGCTTTCTTT
TRBV9	TRBJ1-2	TRBD1	many	CASSVKTGGGYGYTF	TGTGCCAGCAGCGTAAAGACAGGGGGCGGCTATGGCTACACCTTC
TRBV24-1	TRBJ2-5	TRBD1	.	CATSDKGTGAYAQYF	TGTGCCACCAGTGATAAGGGGACAGGGGCCTACGCCCAGTACTTC
TRBV19	TRBJ2-2	.	many	CASSISVRNTGELFF	TGTGCCAGTAGTATAAGCGTCCGGAACACCGGGGAGCTGTTTTTT
TRBV7-9	TRBJ1-4	.	many	CASSLVGANNEKLFF	TGTGCCAGCAGCTTAGTGGGGGCCAATAATGAAAAACTGTTTTTT
TRBV9	TRBJ2-5	TRBD2	many	CASSVEAGVETQSF	TGTGCCAGCAGCGTAGAGGCGGGAGTGGAGACCCAGTCCTTC
TRBV27	TRBJ2-4	TRBD2	.	CASSLSRRGENIQYF	TGTGCCAGCAGTTTAAGCAGGCGGGGGGAGAACATTCAGTACTTC
TRBV7-2	TRBJ2-6	TRBD2	many	CASSWGGRGGANVLTF	TGTGCCAGCAGCTGGGGCGGGCGGGGGGGGGCCAACGTCCTGACTTTC
TRBV20-1	TRBJ1-2	TRBD1	few	CSAPDRVYGYTF	TGCAGTGCACCCGACAGGGTATATGGCTACACCTTC
TRBV5-6	TRBJ1-6	TRBD1	.	CASSSGTGGGTPLHF	TGTGCCAGCAGCTCCGGGACAGGGGGAGGTACACCCCTCCACTTT
TRBV25-1	TRBJ1-2	.	many	CASSGPTRGRASGYTF	TGTGCCAGCAGTGGACCAACAAGAGGGAGGGCCAGTGGCTACACCTTC
TRBV28	TRBJ2-7	TRBD2	many	CASSRSGSYVYEQYF	TGTGCCAGCAGCCGAAGCGGGAGCTATGTCTACGAGCAGTACTTC
TRBV11-2	TRBJ2-1	.	many	CASSLRSGRYNEQFF	TGTGCCAGCAGCTTAAGGAGCGGCCGATACAATGAGCAGTTCTTC
TRBV12-3/TRBV12-4	TRBJ1-1	.	few	CASSLWLNTEAFF	TGTGCCAGCAGTTTATGGTTGAACACTGAAGCTTTCTTT
TRBV6-1	TRBJ1-6	.	many	CASSEMSSYNSPLHF	TGTGCCAGCAGTGAGATGAGCTCCTATAATTCACCCCTCCACTTT
TRBV5-8	TRBJ2-7	TRBD1	many	CASSLDRGVVEQYF	TGTGCCAGCAGCTTAGACAGGGGGGTCGTCGAGCAGTACTTC
TRBV14	TRBJ1-2	.	.	CASSLQQGGNGYTF	TGTGCCAGCAGCCTCCAACAGGGAGGCAATGGCTACACCTTC
TRBV20-1	TRBJ2-7	TRBD2	.	CSASSLSGRSAYEQYF	TGCAGTGCATCTTCCCTAAGCGGGAGAAGTGCCTACGAGCAGTACTTC
TRBV18	TRBJ2-1	TRBD2	few	CASSPWREGRGEQFF	TGTGCCAGCTCACCATGGCGGGAGGGAAGAGGTGAGCAGTTCTTC
TRBV12-3/TRBV12-4	TRBJ2-3	TRBD2	many	CASSRLAGGLFTDTQYF	TGTGCCAGCAGTCGACTAGCGGGAGGACTATTCACAGATACGCAGTATTTT
TRBV11-2	TRBJ1-4	.	many	CASSLDLGVRSEKLFF	TGTGCCAGCAGCTTAGATCTGGGGGTACGGAGTGAAAAACTGTTTTTT
TRBV20-1	TRBJ2-7	TRBD2	many	CSAIAGVWEQYF	TGCAGTGCTATAGCGGGAGTTTGGGAGCAGTACTTC
TRBV12-3/TRBV12-4	TRBJ2-1	.	many	CASSLVMETYNEQFF	TGTGCCAGCAGTTTAGTTATGGAGACTTACAATGAGCAGTTCTTC
TRBV6-6	TRBJ2-5	.	many	CASSYPSGHQETQYF	TGTGCCAGCAGTTACCCTTCGGGACATCAAGAGACCCAGTACTTC
TRBV27	TRBJ2-1	.	many	CASSSLLREQFF	TGTGCCAGCAGCTCCCTTCTCCGTGAGCAGTTCTTC
TRBV29-1	TRBJ2-7	.	many	CSVVGRGDEQYF	TGCAGCGTTGTCGGCAGGGGCGACGAGCAGTACTTC
TRBV30	TRBJ1-4	.	.	CAWRTSPTEKLFF	TGTGCCTGGAGGACCTCCCCGACTGAAAAACTGTTTTTT
TRBV5-1	TRBJ1-6	TRBD1	.	CASSPDGQGRSPLHF	TGCGCCAGCAGCCCAGACGGACAGGGACGTTCACCCCTCCACTTT
TRBV20-1	TRBJ2-7	.	.	CSASGLLYRSYEQYF	TGCAGTGCTAGCGGCCTTCTCTACAGGTCATACGAGCAGTACTTC
TRBV4-2	TRBJ2-7	.	many	CASSQRALVGSTYEQYF	TGTGCCAGCAGCCAAAGGGCGTTGGTCGGGAGCACCTACGAGCAGTACTTC
TRBV5-8	TRBJ2-1	TRBD2	many	CASSKTRDYYNEQFF	TGTGCCAGCAGCAAGACCCGGGACTATTACAATGAGCAGTTCTTC
TRBV11-2	TRBJ2-1	TRBD1	many	CASSFTGGNEQFF	TGTGCCAGCAGCTTCACAGGGGGCAATGAGCAGTTCTTC
TRBV7-3	TRBJ2-6	.	.	CASSSATGADALTF	TGTGCCAGCAGCTCCGCTACGGGGGCCGACGCCCTGACTTTC
TRBV30	TRBJ1-4	.	many	CAWSVAPWGATNEKLFF	TGTGCCTGGAGTGTAGCCCCGTGGGGCGCAACTAATGAAAAACTGTTTTTT
TRBV29-1	TRBJ2-3	.	many	CSVEGHSSSTDTQYF	TGCAGCGTTGAAGGACACAGTTCTAGCACAGATACGCAGTATTTT
TRBV15	TRBJ1-3	.	.	CATSRDSRGGGTIYF	TGTGCCACCAGCAGAGATAGTAGGGGAGGAGGCACCATATATTTT
TRBV5-1	TRBJ1-4	TRBD1	.	CASSRGTGGRGTNEKLFF	TGCGCCAGCAGCCGAGGGACAGGGGGTCGCGGAACTAATGAAAAACTGTTTTTT
TRBV20-1	TRBJ2-5	.	many	CSASSASGSQETQYF	TGCAGTGCTAGCTCCGCCTCGGGCAGCCAAGAGACCCAGTACTTC
TRBV11-3	TRBJ1-1	.	.	CASSRQNTEAFF	TGTGCCAGCAGCCGGCAGAACACTGAAGCTTTCTTT
TRBV5-1	TRBJ1-1	TRBD1	few	CASSSGGTGGAGTEAFF	TGCGCCAGCAGCTCCGGGGGGACAGGGGGCGCGGGGACTGAAGCTTTCTTT
TRBV3-1	TRBJ2-7	TRBD1	many	CASSQPDRAPYEQYF	TGTGCCAGCAGCCAACCAGACAGGGCCCCCTACGAGCAGTACTTC
TRBV7-9	TRBJ1-4	.	many	CASSLGGGEYEKLFF	TGTGCCAGCAGCTTAGGGGGGGGAGAGTATGAAAAACTGTTTTTT
TRBV19	TRBJ2-7	TRBD2	many	CASSSGTSGSYPYEQYF	TGTGCCAGTAGCTCCGGGACTAGCGGGAGTTACCCTTACGAGCAGTACTTC